The entry that follows covers one TCR beta chain sequence. The target antigen is unknown. This entry belongs to a study of post-analysis software for immune sequencing data. Tagging with unique molecular identifiers was a feature of the TCR beta cDNA libraries. TCRdb re-derived calls from the PCR reads in MiXCR, one entry per CDR3 protein. This table has about 380,000 distinct CDR3 sequences, roughly 38% appearing once. Whole-study findings and limits: About five TRBV segments, including TRBV5-6, TRBV5-1 and TRBV20-1, were more frequent in patients than controls. The study found significantly lower normalized Chao1 diversity in multiple sclerosis patients than in controls. F measure showed strong co-clustering of same-batch samples.

The CDR3 length is 15 residues. This TCR was recovered from a girl aged 10 to 17 with multiple sclerosis. Material: blood. The chain couples TRBV21-1 to TRBJ2-5; TRBD1, the D gene given by the table, was not confirmed from the DNA. Judging by the DNA end, TRBJ2-7 fits better; the J call may be wrong. TRBV21-1 is marked as a pseudogene. CDR3 protein: CASQRARDRPYEQYF. The CDR3 DNA sequence: TGTGCCAGCCAGCGGGCCCGGGACAGACCCTACGAGCAGTACTTC.